This TCR beta chain was retrieved from a study of cytomegalovirus exposure and HLA in healthy donors. Clones were read by immunoSEQ multiplex PCR, and TCRdb kept only the in-frame ones, dropping some. The data contain 20,000 to 25,000 clones, around 97% of them singletons. The TCR sequence derives from a man younger than 45 in good health and CMV-seropositive. Sample: PBMCs.

DNA for the CDR3: TGTGCCAGCAGCGTAGAGGGAGGGACTGAAGCTTTCTTT. Its translation is CASSVEGGTEAFF. The chain carries TRBV9 and TRBJ1-1; no definite D call. V was clipped by 0 bases and J by 5 bases, with 8 bases between them. In germline, CDR1 is SGDLS, CDR2 YYNGEE. This CDR3 region has 13 residues. Using reference TRBV9 and TRBJ1-1 for the parts outside the CDR3, the full variable domain is DSGVTQTPKHLITATGQRVTLRCSPRSGDLSVYWYQQSLDQGLQFLIQYYNGEERAKGNILERFSAQQFPDLHSELNLSSLELGDSALYFCASSVEGGTEAFFGQGTRLTVV.